Following are 27 T cell receptor beta chains from one sample sequenced in a study of blood T cell repertoires in COVID-19. Method: immunoSEQ multiplex PCR; TCRdb's copy keeps in-frame clones and lacks some. The sample records around 70,000 clones, around 80% being singletons. Sequencing input: peripheral blood. These receptors were collected from a man in his sixties with active or convalescent COVID-19.

The CDR3 nucleotides are TGCAGTGCTAGTGAACTAGGGGGCGAGGTTTACGAGCAGTACTTC. It translates to CSASELGGEVYEQYF. The chain carries TRBV20-1 and TRBJ2-7, with 7 bases that match TRBD1. The CDR3 extends over 15 amino acids. Germline CDR1 and CDR2: DFQATT and SNEGSKA (reference sequence). The trim removed 3 bases at V and 4 bases at J, leaving 12 bases unmatched.

This clone appeared a single time. This rearrangement joins TRBV10-3 to TRBJ2-1; 9 bases map to TRBD1. Per germline, CDR1 ENHRY and CDR2 SYGVKD. V trimming: 2 bases; J trimming: 4 bases; junction bases outside the gene matches: 3. The CDR3 is 15 amino acids. The DNA for the CDR3 is TGTGCCATCAGTGAGGGACAGGGGAGATACAATGAGCAGTTCTTC. Translated: CAISEGQGRYNEQFF.

V is TRBV29-1 and J is TRBJ1-5; maybe TRBD1 (6 bases). V gave up 5 bases and J gave up 2 bases, with 7 bases separating them. The CDR3 spans 12 residues. Germline V CDR1 and CDR2: SQVTM, ANQGSEA. This CDR3 is CSVRQGNQPQHF. CDR3 bases: TGCAGCGTTAGACAGGGCAATCAGCCCCAGCATTTT.

This chain links TRBV7-3 with TRBJ2-3, with D possibly being TRBD2 (5 bases). From germline, CDR1 is SGHTA and CDR2 FQGTGA. This CDR3 is built from 14 residues. The V and J ends lost 6 bases and 4 bases respectively, with 14 bases between them. CDR3 protein: CASSKVRGSDTQYF. The CDR3 DNA reads TGTGCCAGCAGTAAAGTCCGGGGTTCAGATACGCAGTATTTT.

This chain joins TRBV5-6 and TRBJ1-2; 7 positions match TRBD1. CDR3 size: 16 residues. The germline gives CDR1 SGHDT, CDR2 YYEEEE. V was pared by 4 bases and J by 8 bases, with 17 bases of the junction left unmatched. As DNA, the CDR3 is TGTGCCAGCAGCCTTAAAAGACCGGGACAGCTGTTAGGCTACACCTTC. Amino acid sequence: CASSLKRPGQLLGYTF.

V usage is TRBV28 and J usage is TRBJ2-3; tentative D call: TRBD1 (6 bases). Germline-derived CDR1 and CDR2 are MDHEN and SYDVKM. With 3 bases removed from V and 0 bases from J, the gap between germline ends came to 10 bases. CDR3 length: 15 amino acids. The CDR3 coding sequence is TGTGCCAGCAGTTTCGGGCAGGGGAGCACAGATACGCAGTATTTT. Protein: CASSFGQGSTDTQYF.

This sequence joins TRBV9 and TRBJ1-3; D not certain. The CDR3 runs 15 residues. Germline CDR1 reads SGDLS; CDR2 reads YYNGEE. The V gene lost 0 bases and the J gene lost 0 bases, with 7 bases spanning the gap. The CDR3 region is CASSVGVDSGNTIYF. CDR3 in DNA: TGTGCCAGCAGCGTAGGTGTAGACTCTGGAAACACCATATATTTT. The full variable domain, rest sourced from reference TRBV9 and TRBJ1-3, is DSGVTQTPKHLITATGQRVTLRCSPRSGDLSVYWYQQSLDQGLQFLIQYYNGEERAKGNILERFSAQQFPDLHSELNLSSLELGDSALYFCASSVGVDSGNTIYFGEGSWLTVV.

This sequence joins TRBV13 and TRBJ2-1, with 12 bases lining up with TRBD2. Trimming cost V 2 bases and J 7 bases; bases outside gene matches: 12. CDR3 length: 18 residues. The germline V gene has CDR1 PRHDT and CDR2 FYEKMQ (reference sequence). The chain's CDR3 is CASSLPPLLAGGDNEQFF. CDR3 DNA: TGTGCCAGCAGCTTACCCCCTCTACTAGCGGGGGGAGATAATGAGCAGTTCTTC.

The J gene is TRBJ2-2, the V gene TRBV7-3, with D perhaps TRBD1 (6 bases). V lost 5 bases, J lost 5 bases, and 18 bases lay in between. CDR1 is SGHTA, CDR2 FQGTGA, per germline. The CDR3 totals 16 residues. CDR3 sequence: CASSVQTGRGTGELFF. The CDR3 bases are TGTGCCAGCAGCGTTCAGACAGGAAGGGGGACCGGGGAGCTGTTTTTT. Together with reference TRBV7-3 and TRBJ2-2, the CDR3 gives the full variable domain: GAGVSQTPSNKVTEKGKYVELRCDPISGHTALYWYRQSLGQGPEFLIYFQGTGAADDSGLPNDRFFAVRPEGSVSTLKIQRTERGDSAVYLCASSVQTGRGTGELFFGEGSRLTVL.

The chain employs TRBV12-3 or TRBV12-4 and TRBJ2-2; possible D gene TRBD1, 6 bases. The CDR3 totals 12 residues. Trimming pared 7 bases from V and 10 bases from J, leaving 13 bases between. This chain's CDR3 is CASNTGYEELFF. The DNA for the CDR3 is TGTGCCAGCAATACAGGGTACGAGGAGCTGTTTTTT.

The chain links TRBV30 to TRBJ1-1, with D unresolved. Germline CDR1 GTSNPN, CDR2 SVGIG (reference sequence). This CDR3 has 14 residues. The V end lost 1 base, the J end lost 4 bases, and 13 bases lay between the germline ends. CDR3 in DNA: TGTGCCTGGAGTGGACGGGGTGGTGGCACTGAAGCTTTCTTT. Its protein is CAWSGRGGGTEAFF.

This chain links TRBV19 with TRBJ1-5, with D unclear. Trimming took off 7 bases at V and 0 bases at J, with 7 bases between the two ends. The V gene's germline CDR1 is LNHDA and CDR2 SQIVND (reference sequence). The CDR3 totals 13 residues. CDR3 in DNA: TGTGCCAGTACAGTGAATAGCAATCAGCCCCAGCATTTT. It encodes CASTVNSNQPQHF.

The chain uses TRBV9 and TRBJ2-5; 7 bases match TRBD2. The trim removed 1 base at V and 4 bases at J, leaving 7 bases unmatched. CDR3 length: 15 amino acids. The germline V gene has CDR1 SGDLS and CDR2 YYNGEE. In DNA, the CDR3 is TGTGCCAGCAGCGTAAATCGGGGGGACGTAGAGACCCAGTACTTC. Translation gives CASSVNRGDVETQYF.

This chain uses TRBV7-6 with TRBJ1-5; a possible D gene is TRBD1 (5 bases). CDR1 is SGHVS, CDR2 FNYEAQ, per germline. Trimming left V 5 bases short and J 5 bases short, with 10 bases between. The length of the CDR3 is 13 residues. CDR3 sequence reads: CASSQGLYQPQHF. The CDR3 nucleotides read TGTGCCAGCAGCCAGGGACTTTATCAGCCCCAGCATTTT.

This clone occurred a few times. The chain carries TRBV7-8 and TRBJ2-1; D is ambiguous. CDR3 length: 13 residues. CDR1 and CDR2 from the germline V gene are SGHVS and FQNEAQ. V gave up 5 bases and J gave up 7 bases, with 12 bases separating them. The CDR3 DNA is TGTGCCAGCAGCCTAGTCCAGGTTAATGAGCAGTTCTTC. The encoded protein is CASSLVQVNEQFF.

The V gene is TRBV5-6, the J gene TRBJ1-2, with D perhaps TRBD1 (5 bases). CDR3 size: 12 residues. CDR1 is SGHDT, CDR2 YYEEEE, per germline. V lost 4 bases and J lost 5, with 9 bases in between. In DNA, the CDR3 is TGTGCCAGCAGCGCCGGACATTATGGCTACACCTTC. Residues: CASSAGHYGYTF.

This clone was found a few times. The chain couples TRBV2 to TRBJ2-5; D might be TRBD1 (6 bases). Trimming took 5 bases from V and 4 from J, leaving 14 bases between them. The CDR3 is 14 residues long. Germline V gives CDR1 SNHLY, CDR2 FYNNEI. The CDR3, as DNA: TGTGCCAGCAGTACCGGACAGACACTAGAGACCCAGTACTTC. Translation gives CASSTGQTLETQYF.

This clone has only a few counts. This chain joins TRBV28 and TRBJ2-5; 12 nucleotides agree with TRBD2. Germline V CDR1 and CDR2: MDHEN, SYDVKM. The V segment lost 8 bases and the J segment 2 bases; nucleotides outside the gene matches: 6. This CDR3 has 15 amino acids. CDR3 protein: CASFKLAGGQETQYF. Here the CDR3 DNA reads TGTGCCAGCTTCAAACTAGCGGGGGGTCAAGAGACCCAGTACTTC. The entire variable domain, with the rest obtained from reference TRBV28 and TRBJ2-5, is as follows: DVKVTQSSRYLVKRTGEKVFLECVQDMDHENMFWYRQDPGLGLRLIYFSYDVKMKEKGDIPEGYSVSREKKERFSLILESASTNQTSMYLCASFKLAGGQETQYFGPGTRLLVL.

This clone was counted between two and nine times. This sequence joins TRBV6-5 and TRBJ2-7; 7 nucleotides line up with TRBD1. V lost 2 bases and J lost 3; bases outside the gene matches: 7. Germline V CDR1 and CDR2: MNHEY, SVGAGI. This CDR3 region has 15 residues. CDR3 nucleotide sequence: TGTGCCAGCAGTTACCGTCTCCAGGGGGACTACGAGCAGTACTTC. Translated, it gives CASSYRLQGDYEQYF.

The chain uses TRBV24-1 and TRBJ1-2; 10 bases agree with TRBD1. The CDR3 runs to 14 residues. Unmatched junction bases numbered 4, after V lost 4 bases and J lost 6 bases. Germline loops: CDR1 KGHDR, CDR2 SFDVKD. The CDR3 sequence is CATSEPGTGDGYTF. CDR3 coding DNA: TGTGCCACCAGTGAACCCGGGACAGGGGATGGCTACACCTTC.

The gene calls are TRBV2 and TRBJ1-6; D is uncertain. The CDR3 sequence is 12 residues long. Germline lookup yields CDR1 SNHLY and CDR2 FYNNEI. Trimming shortened V by 6 bases and J by 5 bases, and 5 bases separated the two germline ends. CDR3 protein: CASRADNSPLHF. The CDR3 DNA sequence: TGTGCCAGCAGGGCCGATAATTCACCCCTCCACTTT.

The chain combines TRBV6-5 with TRBJ1-6; 8 bases map to TRBD1. The V and J ends lost 0 bases and 4 bases, in that order; junction bases with no gene match: 2. Germline V gene lookup returns CDR1 MNHEY and CDR2 SVGAGI. This CDR3 region has 16 residues. The CDR3 coding sequence is TGTGCCAGCAGTTACTCCACAGGGGGTTATAATTCACCCCTCCACTTT. It is translated as CASSYSTGGYNSPLHF.

The chain uses TRBV6-5 and TRBJ2-3; a weak D match, TRBD1 (6 bases). The ends were cut back, 2 bases at V and 1 base at J, with 13 bases in the middle. The CDR3 contains 16 residues. Germline V lookup: CDR1 MNHEY, CDR2 SVGAGI. For the CDR3, the DNA is TGTGCCAGCAGTTACGGCAGGGGTGGAGGCACAGATACGCAGTATTTT. This translates into CASSYGRGGGTDTQYF.

The chain carries TRBV18 and TRBJ1-1; D not certain. Trimming cost V 3 bases and J 0 bases, with 5 bases left between them. This CDR3 region has 13 residues. Germline lookup yields CDR1 KGHSH and CDR2 LQKENI. Here the CDR3 reads CASSPDLNTEAFF. Here the CDR3 DNA reads TGTGCCAGCTCACCTGACTTGAACACTGAAGCTTTCTTT.

This sequence joins TRBV15 and TRBJ2-1, with TRBD2 as a possible D gene (8 bases). This CDR3 contains 18 residues. V lost 0 bases to trimming and J lost 0 bases, with 15 bases between them. Germline V lookup: CDR1 LNHNV, CDR2 YYDKDF (reference sequence). CDR3 DNA sequence: TGTGCCACCAGCAGAGATCAAGCGGGGGACAGCTCCTACAATGAGCAGTTCTTC. It encodes CATSRDQAGDSSYNEQFF.

The chain has TRBV5-1 and TRBJ2-1; 13 nucleotides align to TRBD2. CDR1 SGHRS and CDR2 YFSETQ come from the germline V gene. Trimming at V came to 4 bases and at J to 5 bases, leaving 3 bases not matched to a gene. There are 15 residues in the CDR3. The CDR3 reads CASSQTSGGNNEQFF. The DNA of the CDR3 is TGCGCCAGCAGCCAGACTAGCGGGGGGAACAATGAGCAGTTCTTC.

J is TRBJ2-1 and V is TRBV27, with 11 bases that match TRBD2. Germline V gene lookup returns CDR1 MNHEY and CDR2 SMNVEV (reference sequence). This CDR3 is built from 15 residues. The V gene end was trimmed by 6 bases and the J gene end by 8 bases; junction bases not matched to a gene: 9. The chain's CDR3 is CASRTIAGGPHEQFF. DNA of the CDR3: TGTGCCAGCAGGACCATAGCGGGGGGGCCTCATGAGCAGTTCTTC.